This T cell receptor beta chain was captured in a study of blood T cell repertoires in COVID-19 (dated by TCRdb to the early 2020s). Broadly, across the study: The collaborator samples originated in the United States, Italy and Spain and spanned the acute and convalescent phases of COVID-19. The material from the prospective study consisted of cDNA or gDNA derived from T cells, B-cell-depleted T cells, or PBMCs. Where HLA class I and class II types were available, the types were taken from metadata supplied by the sample provider, not from assay-based typing. The samples were drawn from two sources: the first 160 participants of the ongoing ImmuneRACE study, and 1,000 to 1,500 subjects contributed by 6 global collaborators. A de-identified subject ID, COVID-19 status, age in years and sex were almost always included in the sample metadata. Subjects who had been exposed to COVID-19, were actively infected with it, or had recovered from it provided the deeply sampled blood TCRbeta repertoires that made up the dataset. The repertoires were released in a freely available public database meant as a resource for research on the immune response to SARS-CoV-2.

Collaborating institutions collected whole blood in K2EDTA tubes following their own protocols. For TCRbeta analysis, collaborators shipped samples in one of three forms: frozen whole blood, isolated PBMCs, or DNA extracted from either of those sample types. The immunoSEQ Assay, a bias-controlled multiplex PCR, was used to amplify TCRbeta CDR3 regions from genomic DNA. The authors' analysis ran thus. The number of nucleated cells in each sample was estimated by amplification of reference gene primers within the assay. To quantify the absolute abundance of each unique TCRbeta CDR3 rearrangement, sequence reads were collapsed and filtered. Productive Simpson clonality was computed per sample as the square root of Simpson's diversity index over productive rearrangements. In TCRdb, the immuneACCESS table is reduced to in-frame sequences with V and J assigned. These tables do not hold every clone; where another copy was compared, an unresolved V gene accounts for under half, and the others remain unexplained. The V and J calls and the clone size are those of that table, but D and trimming were determined from the DNA. The sample table records over 100,000 clones; 60% to 80% of these occur just once. The ten largest account for under 2.5% of the sample.

Its CDR3 holds 14 amino acids, cysteine through phenylalanine. Only the CDR3 DNA stays, 42 bases, in frame from base 1. The junction shows trimming of 0 bases on V and 5 bases on J, plus 11 bases between the germline ends. Reading the germline V gene gives CDR1 SGHRS and CDR2 YFSETQ. Notes on this clone: The antigen it binds to is not known. No qualities accompany the bases; no much larger clone lies one base away.

Summary of the overall study and its limitations: The amount of clinical and demographic metadata varied by source and participant and was provided uncurated.

The sequencing sample was made of peripheral blood. The source is a woman aged 70-85 years with acute or convalescent COVID-19. The chain joins TRBV5-1 to TRBJ1-1, with TRBD1 tentatively as D gene (6 bases match). The DNA is TGCGCCAGCAGCTTGGGAGGGGGAGTAACTGAAGCTTTCTTT. Its product reads: CASSLGGGVTEAFF. Reference TRBV5-1 and TRBJ1-1 proteins supply the regions before and after the CDR3; the full variable domain is: KAGVTQTPRYLIKTRGQQVTLSCSPISGHRSVSWYQQTPGQGLQFLFEYFSETQRNKGNFPGRFSGRQFSNSRSEMNVSTLELGDSALYLCASSLGGGVTEAFFGQGTRLTVV.